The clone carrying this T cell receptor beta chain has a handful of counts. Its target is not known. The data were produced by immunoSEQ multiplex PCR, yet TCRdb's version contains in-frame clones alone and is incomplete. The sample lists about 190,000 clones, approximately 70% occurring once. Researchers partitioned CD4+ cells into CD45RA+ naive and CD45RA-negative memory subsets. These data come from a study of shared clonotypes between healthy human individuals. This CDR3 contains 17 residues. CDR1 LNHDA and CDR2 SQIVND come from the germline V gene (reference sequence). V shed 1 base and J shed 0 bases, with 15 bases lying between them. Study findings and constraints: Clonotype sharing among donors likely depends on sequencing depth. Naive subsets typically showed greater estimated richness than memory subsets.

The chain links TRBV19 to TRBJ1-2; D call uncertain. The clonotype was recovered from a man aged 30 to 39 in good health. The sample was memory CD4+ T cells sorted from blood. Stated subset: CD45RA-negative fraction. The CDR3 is CASSIVLITESNYGYTF. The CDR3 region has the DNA TGTGCCAGTAGTATAGTTCTCATAACGGAATCTAACTATGGCTACACCTTC.